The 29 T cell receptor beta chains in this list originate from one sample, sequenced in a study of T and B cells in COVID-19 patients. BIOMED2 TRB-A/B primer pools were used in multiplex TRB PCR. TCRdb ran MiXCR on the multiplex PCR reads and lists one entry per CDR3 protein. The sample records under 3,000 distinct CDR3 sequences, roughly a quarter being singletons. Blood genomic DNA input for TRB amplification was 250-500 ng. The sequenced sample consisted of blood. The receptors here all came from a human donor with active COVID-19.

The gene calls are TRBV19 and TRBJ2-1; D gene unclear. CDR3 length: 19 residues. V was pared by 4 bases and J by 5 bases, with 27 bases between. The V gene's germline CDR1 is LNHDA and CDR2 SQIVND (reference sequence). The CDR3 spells CASSTPRRLGERPDNEQFF. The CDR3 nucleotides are TGTGCCAGTAGTACCCCCCGTCGTTTAGGCGAAAGGCCCGACAATGAGCAGTTCTTC.

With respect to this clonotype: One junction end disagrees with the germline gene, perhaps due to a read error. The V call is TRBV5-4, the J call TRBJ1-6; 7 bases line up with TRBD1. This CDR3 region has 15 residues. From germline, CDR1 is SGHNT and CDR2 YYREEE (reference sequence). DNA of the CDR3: TGCGCCAGCAGCTCGGAGGGGGCGTCGAATTCACCCCTCCACTTT. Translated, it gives CASSSEGASNSPLHF.

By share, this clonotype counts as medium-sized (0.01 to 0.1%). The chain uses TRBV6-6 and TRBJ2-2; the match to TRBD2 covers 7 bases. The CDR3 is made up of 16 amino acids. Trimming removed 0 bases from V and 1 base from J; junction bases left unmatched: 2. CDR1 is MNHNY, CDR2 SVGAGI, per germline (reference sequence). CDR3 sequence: CASSYSGGGNTGELFF. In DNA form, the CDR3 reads TGTGCCAGCAGTTACTCGGGCGGGGGGAACACCGGGGAGCTGTTTTTT.

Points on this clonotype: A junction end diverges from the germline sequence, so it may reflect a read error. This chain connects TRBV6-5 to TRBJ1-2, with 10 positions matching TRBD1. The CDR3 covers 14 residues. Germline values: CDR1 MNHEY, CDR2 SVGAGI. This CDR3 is CASSWTGGRYGYAF. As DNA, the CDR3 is TGTGCCAGCAGTTGGACAGGGGGTCGCTATGGCTACGCCTTC.

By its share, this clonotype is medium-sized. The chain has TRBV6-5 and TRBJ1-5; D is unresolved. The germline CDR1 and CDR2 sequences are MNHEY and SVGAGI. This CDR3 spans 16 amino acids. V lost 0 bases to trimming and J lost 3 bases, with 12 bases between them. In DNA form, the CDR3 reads TGTGCCAGCAGTTACTCGTATCGGACGGTCAATCAGCCCCAGCATTTT. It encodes CASSYSYRTVNQPQHF.

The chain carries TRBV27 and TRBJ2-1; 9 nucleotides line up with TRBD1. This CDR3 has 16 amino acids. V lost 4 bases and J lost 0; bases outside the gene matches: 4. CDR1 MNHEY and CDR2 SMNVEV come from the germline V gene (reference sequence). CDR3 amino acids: CASSYPQGASYNEQFF. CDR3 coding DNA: TGTGCCAGCAGTTACCCACAGGGGGCCTCCTACAATGAGCAGTTCTTC.

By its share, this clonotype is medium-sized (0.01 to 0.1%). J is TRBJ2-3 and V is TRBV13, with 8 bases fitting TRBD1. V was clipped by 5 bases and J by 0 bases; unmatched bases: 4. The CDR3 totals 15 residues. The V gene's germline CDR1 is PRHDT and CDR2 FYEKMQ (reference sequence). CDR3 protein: CASSPWTGSTDTQYF. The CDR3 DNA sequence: TGTGCCAGCAGCCCTTGGACAGGGAGCACAGATACGCAGTATTTT.

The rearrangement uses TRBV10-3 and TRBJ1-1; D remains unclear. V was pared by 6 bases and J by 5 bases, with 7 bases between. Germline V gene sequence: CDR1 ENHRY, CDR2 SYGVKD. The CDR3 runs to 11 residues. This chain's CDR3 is CAISERTEAFF. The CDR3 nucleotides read TGTGCCATCAGCGAAAGGACTGAAGCTTTCTTT.

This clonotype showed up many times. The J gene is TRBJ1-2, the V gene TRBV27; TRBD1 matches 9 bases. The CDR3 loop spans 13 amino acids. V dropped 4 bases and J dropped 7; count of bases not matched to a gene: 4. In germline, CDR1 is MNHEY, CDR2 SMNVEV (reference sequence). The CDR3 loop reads CASSSRQGVGYTF. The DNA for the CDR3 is TGTGCCAGCAGTTCTCGACAGGGGGTTGGCTACACCTTC.

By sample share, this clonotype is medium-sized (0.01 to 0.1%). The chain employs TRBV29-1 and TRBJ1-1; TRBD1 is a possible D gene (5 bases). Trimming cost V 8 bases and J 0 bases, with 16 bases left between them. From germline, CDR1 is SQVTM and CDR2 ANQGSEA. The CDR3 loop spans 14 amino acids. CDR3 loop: CSFSVGGLNTEAFF. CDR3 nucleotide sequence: TGCAGCTTTTCGGTGGGGGGATTGAACACTGAAGCTTTCTTT.

Here the CDR3 reads CATSRVTGWKTQYF. CDR3 sequence (DNA): TGTGCCACCAGCAGAGTAACAGGGTGGAAGACCCAGTACTTC. The chain combines TRBV15 with TRBJ2-5, with a possible D match to TRBD1 (6 bases). CDR3 length: 14 residues. The germline V and J ends were trimmed by 1 base and 6 bases, with 12 bases remaining between them. Looked up from germline, CDR1 is LNHNV and CDR2 is YYDKDF (reference sequence).

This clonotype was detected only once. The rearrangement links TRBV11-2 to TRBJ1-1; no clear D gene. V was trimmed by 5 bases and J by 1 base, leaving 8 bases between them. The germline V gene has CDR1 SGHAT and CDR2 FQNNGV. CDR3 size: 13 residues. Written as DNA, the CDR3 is TGTGCCAGCAGCCCAACACCGAACACTGAAGCTTTCTTT. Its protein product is CASSPTPNTEAFF.

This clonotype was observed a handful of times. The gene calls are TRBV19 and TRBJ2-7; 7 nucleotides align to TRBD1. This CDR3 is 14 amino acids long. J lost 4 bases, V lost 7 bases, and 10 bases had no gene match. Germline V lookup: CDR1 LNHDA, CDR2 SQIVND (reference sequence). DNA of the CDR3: TGTGCCAGTATGGGCACAGAGGGGGCTTACGAGCAGTACTTC. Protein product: CASMGTEGAYEQYF.

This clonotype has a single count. As DNA, the CDR3 is TGTGCCAGTACGGCAGGGAATCAGCCCCAGCATTTT. Its translation: CASTAGNQPQHF. This chain joins TRBV19 and TRBJ1-5, with D perhaps matching TRBD1 (5 bases). Deletions cut 7 bases from V and 4 bases from J, with 8 bases between. Germline CDR1 is LNHDA and CDR2 is SQIVND (reference sequence). This CDR3 is 12 amino acids long.

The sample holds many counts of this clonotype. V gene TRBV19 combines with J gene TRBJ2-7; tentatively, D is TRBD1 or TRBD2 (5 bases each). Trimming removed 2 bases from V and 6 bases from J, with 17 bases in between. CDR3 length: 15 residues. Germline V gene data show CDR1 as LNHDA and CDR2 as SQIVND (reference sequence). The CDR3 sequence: CASSIHLRDPGEQYF. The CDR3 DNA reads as TGTGCCAGTAGTATACATCTCCGGGACCCGGGCGAGCAGTACTTC.

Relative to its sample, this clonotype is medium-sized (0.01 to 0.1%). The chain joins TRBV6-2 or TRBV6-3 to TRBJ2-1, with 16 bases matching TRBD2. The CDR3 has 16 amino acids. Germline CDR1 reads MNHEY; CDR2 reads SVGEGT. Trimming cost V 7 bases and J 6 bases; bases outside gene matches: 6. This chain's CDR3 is CASIPGTSGRANEQFF. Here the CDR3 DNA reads TGTGCCAGCATCCCCGGGACTAGCGGGAGGGCCAATGAGCAGTTCTTC.

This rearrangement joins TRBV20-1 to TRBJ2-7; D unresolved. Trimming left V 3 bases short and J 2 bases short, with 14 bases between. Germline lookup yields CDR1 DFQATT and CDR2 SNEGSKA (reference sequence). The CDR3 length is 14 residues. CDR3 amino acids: CSARTQDGAYEQYF. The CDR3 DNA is TGCAGTGCTAGGACCCAGGACGGAGCCTACGAGCAGTACTTC.

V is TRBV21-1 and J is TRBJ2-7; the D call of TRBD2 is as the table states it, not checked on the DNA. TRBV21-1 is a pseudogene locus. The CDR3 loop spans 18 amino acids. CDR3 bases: TGTGCCAGCGGGGGGACTAGCGGGAGATGCGGCGCGACCCACGAGCAGTACTTC. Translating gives CASGGTSGRCGATHEQYF.

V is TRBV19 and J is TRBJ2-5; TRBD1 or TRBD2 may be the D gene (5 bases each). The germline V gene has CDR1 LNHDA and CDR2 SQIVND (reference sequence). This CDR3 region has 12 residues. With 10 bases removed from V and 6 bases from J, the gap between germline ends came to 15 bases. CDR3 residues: CATSQDFQTQYF. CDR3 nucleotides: TGTGCCACCTCACAGGACTTCCAGACCCAGTACTTC.

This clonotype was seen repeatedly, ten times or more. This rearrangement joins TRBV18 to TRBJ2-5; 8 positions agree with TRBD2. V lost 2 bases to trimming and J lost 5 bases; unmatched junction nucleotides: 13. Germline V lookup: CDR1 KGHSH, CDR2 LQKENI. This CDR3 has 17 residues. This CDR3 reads CASSPLSGGTLGETQYF. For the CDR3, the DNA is TGTGCCAGCTCACCATTGAGCGGGGGTACCCTCGGGGAGACCCAGTACTTC.

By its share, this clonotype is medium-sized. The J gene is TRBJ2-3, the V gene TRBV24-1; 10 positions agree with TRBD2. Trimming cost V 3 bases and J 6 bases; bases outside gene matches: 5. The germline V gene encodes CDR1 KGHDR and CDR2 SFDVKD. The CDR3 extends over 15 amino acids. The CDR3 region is CATSDGSSGSDTQYF. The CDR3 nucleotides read TGTGCCACCAGTGATGGGTCTAGCGGGAGTGATACGCAGTATTTT.

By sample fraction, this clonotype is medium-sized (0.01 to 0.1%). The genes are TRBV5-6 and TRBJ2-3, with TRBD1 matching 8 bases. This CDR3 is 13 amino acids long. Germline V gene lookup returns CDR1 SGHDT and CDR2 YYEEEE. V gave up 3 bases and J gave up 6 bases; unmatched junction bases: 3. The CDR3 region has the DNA TGTGCCAGCAGCTGGCAGGGGGCCGATACGCAGTATTTT. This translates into CASSWQGADTQYF.

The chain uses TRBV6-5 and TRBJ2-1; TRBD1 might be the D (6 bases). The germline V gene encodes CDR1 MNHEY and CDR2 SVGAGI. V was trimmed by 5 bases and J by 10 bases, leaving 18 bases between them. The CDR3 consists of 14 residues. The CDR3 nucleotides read TGTGCCAGCAGTGAGGGGGATCAGTATGGGGAGCAGTTCTTC. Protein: CASSEGDQYGEQFF.

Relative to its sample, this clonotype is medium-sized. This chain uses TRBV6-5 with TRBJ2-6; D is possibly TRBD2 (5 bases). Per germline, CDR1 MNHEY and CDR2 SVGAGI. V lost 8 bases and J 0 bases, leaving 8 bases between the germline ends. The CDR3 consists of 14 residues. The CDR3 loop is CASEGSSGANVLTF. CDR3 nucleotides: TGTGCCAGCGAAGGGAGCTCTGGGGCCAACGTCCTGACTTTC.

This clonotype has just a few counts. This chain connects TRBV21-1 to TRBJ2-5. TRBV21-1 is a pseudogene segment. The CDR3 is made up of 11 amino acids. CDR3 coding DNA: TGTGCCAGCAGCAAACAAGAGACCCAGTACTTC. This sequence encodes CASSKQETQYF.

DNA of the CDR3: TGTGCCATCAGTAGGGATAAGAATGAGCAGTTCTTC. Its protein is CAISRDKNEQFF. The chain employs TRBV10-3 and TRBJ2-1; D is ambiguous. Germline V gene sequence: CDR1 ENHRY, CDR2 SYGVKD. The germline V and J ends were trimmed by 5 bases and 7 bases, with 9 bases remaining between them. The CDR3 contains 12 residues.

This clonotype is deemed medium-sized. CDR3 in amino acids: CASSSPGTSIYNEQFF. CDR3 nucleotides: TGTGCCAGCAGTTCCCCCGGGACTAGCATATACAATGAGCAGTTCTTC. V and J are TRBV6-5 and TRBJ2-1; TRBD2 matches 9 bases. Germline V gives CDR1 MNHEY, CDR2 SVGAGI. The CDR3 covers 16 residues. V dropped 4 bases and J dropped 4; count of bases not matched to a gene: 8.

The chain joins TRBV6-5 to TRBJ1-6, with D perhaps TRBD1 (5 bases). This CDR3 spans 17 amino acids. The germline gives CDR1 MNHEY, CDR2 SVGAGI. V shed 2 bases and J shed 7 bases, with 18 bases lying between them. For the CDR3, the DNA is TGTGCCAGCAGTTACGGCCAGTGGGACGGACCCAATTCACCCCTCCACTTT. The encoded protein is CASSYGQWDGPNSPLHF.

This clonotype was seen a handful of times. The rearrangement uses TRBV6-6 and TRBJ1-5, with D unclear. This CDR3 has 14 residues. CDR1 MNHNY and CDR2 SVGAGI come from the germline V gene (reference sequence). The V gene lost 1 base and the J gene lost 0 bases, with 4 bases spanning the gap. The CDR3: CASSYFDSNQPQHF. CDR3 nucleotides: TGTGCCAGCAGTTACTTCGATAGCAATCAGCCCCAGCATTTT.